Below, one TCR beta chain is given with its context. Its specific antigen is unknown. Base qualities are not at hand, and no much larger clone is one base apart. Collaborating institutions collected whole blood in K2EDTA tubes following their own protocols. For TCRbeta analysis, collaborators shipped samples in one of three forms: frozen whole blood, isolated PBMCs, or DNA extracted from either of those sample types. This specimen comes from a study of blood T cell repertoires in COVID-19 (dated by TCRdb to between 2020 and 2021). With respect to the entire study: The collaborator samples originated in the United States, Italy and Spain and spanned the acute and convalescent phases of COVID-19. Deeply sampled blood TCRbeta repertoires from subjects exposed to, actively infected with, or recovered from COVID-19 were included in the dataset. A de-identified subject ID, COVID-19 status, age in years and sex were almost always included in the sample metadata. The prospective study material was composed of cDNA or gDNA derived from T cells, B-cell-depleted T cells, or PBMCs. The repertoires were made available in a free public database intended to serve as a resource for research on the immune response to SARS-CoV-2. Where available, HLA class I and class II types were taken from metadata supplied by the sample provider and were not determined by assay-based typing. The samples were drawn from two sources: the first 160 participants of the ongoing ImmuneRACE study, and 1,000 to 1,500 subjects contributed by 6 global collaborators. Study-level results and caveats: How much clinical and demographic metadata was included differed by source and by participant, and the metadata was provided uncurated.

V has 0 bases trimmed and J has 2 bases trimmed; junction bases matching no gene number 0. From the cysteine through the phenylalanine, the CDR3 covers 15 amino acids. The CDR3 DNA has 45 bases and is translated from base 1. CDR1 and CDR2 are read off the germline V gene (reference sequence) as MNHNY and SVGAGI. TCRbeta CDR3 regions were amplified from genomic DNA by means of the immunoSEQ Assay, a bias-controlled multiplex PCR. Regarding the original processing steps: The number of nucleated cells in each sample was estimated by amplification of reference gene primers within the assay. To quantify the absolute abundance of each unique TCRbeta CDR3 rearrangement, sequence reads were collapsed and filtered. For each sample, productive Simpson clonality was calculated by taking the square root of Simpson's diversity index across productive rearrangements. Here the immuneACCESS table is served through TCRdb, limited to in-frame sequences with V and J called. Missing clones are a known gap in these copies; in checked studies unresolved V genes cover under half, and the rest lacks a known reason. That table supplies the V and J calls and clone size; D and trimming were determined from the DNA. Counted in this sample were 30,000 to 35,000 clones; around 82% of them appeared once. Jointly, the top ten make up under 50% of the sample.

Sequenced input: peripheral blood. This chain joins TRBV6-6 to TRBJ1-3; 8 bases in the junction line up with TRBD1. The receptor comes from a man older than 75 with active or convalescent COVID-19. The DNA sequence is as follows: TGTGCCAGCAGTTACTCGGGACAGGCTGGAAACACCATATATTTT. This codes for CASSYSGQAGNTIYF.